This T cell receptor beta chain was identified in a study of PD-1 blockade in classical Hodgkin lymphoma. Each and every patient relapsed after autologous stem cell transplantation, and patients got differing brentuximab vedotin exposure. It was by magnetic negative selection that CD8+ T cells were isolated from thawed PBMCs. This clone was counted between two and nine times. Trimming removed 7 bases at V and 6 bases at J, with 10 bases between. Germline lookup yields CDR1 SEHNR and CDR2 FQNEAQ (reference sequence). The CDR3 has 11 residues. Measured with immunoSEQ multiplex PCR; TCRdb has only the in-frame clones, and not every one. Here the sample spans about 3,000 clones, 71% being singletons.

The chain couples TRBV7-9 to TRBJ2-7; maybe TRBD1 (6 bases). Sequenced here: CD8+ T cells from blood, sampled at baseline. The TCR sequence derives from a human donor with classical Hodgkin lymphoma. CDR3: CASNTGSEQYF. In DNA, the CDR3 is TGTGCCAGCAACACAGGGTCCGAGCAGTACTTC.